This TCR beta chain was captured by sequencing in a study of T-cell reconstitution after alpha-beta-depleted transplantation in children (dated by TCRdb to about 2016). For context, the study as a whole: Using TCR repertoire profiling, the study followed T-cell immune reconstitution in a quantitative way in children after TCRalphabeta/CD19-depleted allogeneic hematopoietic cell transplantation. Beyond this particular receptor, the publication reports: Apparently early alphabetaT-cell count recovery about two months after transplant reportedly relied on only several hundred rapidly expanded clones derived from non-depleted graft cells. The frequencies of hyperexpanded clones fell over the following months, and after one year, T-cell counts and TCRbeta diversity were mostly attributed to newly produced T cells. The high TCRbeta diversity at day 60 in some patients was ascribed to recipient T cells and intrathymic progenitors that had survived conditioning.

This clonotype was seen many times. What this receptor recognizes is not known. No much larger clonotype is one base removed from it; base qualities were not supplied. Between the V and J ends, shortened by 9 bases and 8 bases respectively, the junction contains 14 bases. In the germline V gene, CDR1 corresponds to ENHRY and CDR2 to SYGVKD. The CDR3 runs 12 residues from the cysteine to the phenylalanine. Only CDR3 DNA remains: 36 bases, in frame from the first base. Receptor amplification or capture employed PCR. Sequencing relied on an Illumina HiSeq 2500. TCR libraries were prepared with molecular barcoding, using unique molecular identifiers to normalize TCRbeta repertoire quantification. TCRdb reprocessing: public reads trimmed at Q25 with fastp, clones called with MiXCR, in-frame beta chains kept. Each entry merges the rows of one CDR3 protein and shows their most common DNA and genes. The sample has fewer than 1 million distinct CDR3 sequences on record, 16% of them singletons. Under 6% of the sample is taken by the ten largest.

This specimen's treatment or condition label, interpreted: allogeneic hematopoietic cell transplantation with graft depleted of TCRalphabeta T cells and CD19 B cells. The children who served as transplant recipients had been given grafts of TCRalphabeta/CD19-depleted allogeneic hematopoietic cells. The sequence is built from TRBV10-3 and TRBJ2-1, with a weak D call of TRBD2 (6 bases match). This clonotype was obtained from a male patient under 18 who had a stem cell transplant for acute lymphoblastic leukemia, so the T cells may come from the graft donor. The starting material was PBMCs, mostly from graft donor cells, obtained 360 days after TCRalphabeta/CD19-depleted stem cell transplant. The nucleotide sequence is TGTGCCATATCCCCCCGGAGGGATGAGCAGTTCTTC. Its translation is CAISPRRDEQFF.